The next 13 T cell receptor beta chains were all read from a single sample in a study of control samples from healthy donors and cancer patients. Assay: immunoSEQ multiplex PCR; the TCRdb copy retains only in-frame clones and omits some. The profile covers around 180,000 clones, with approximately 86% appearing a single time and under 5% taken by the ten largest. The source material was blood. These receptors were obtained from a woman in her twenties or thirties in good health.

The chain uses TRBV6-5 and TRBJ1-6, with TRBD1 identical over 7 bases. This CDR3 has 14 amino acids. The V gene end was trimmed by 5 bases and the J gene end by 9 bases; junction bases not matched to a gene: 7. In germline, CDR1 is MNHEY, CDR2 SVGAGI. The DNA of the CDR3 is TGTGCCAGCAGTCGGGACAGAGCCACTTCACCCCTCCACTTT. This sequence encodes CASSRDRATSPLHF.

The table lists this clone with a few counts. This chain joins TRBV18 and TRBJ1-6, with a tentative D call TRBD1 (5 bases). The V gene lost 3 bases and the J gene lost 8 bases, with 14 bases spanning the gap. The length of the CDR3 is 15 residues. Germline V CDR1 and CDR2: KGHSH, LQKENI. The CDR3 region has the DNA TGTGCCAGCTCACCGACCCTTGGGACCGATTCACCCCTCCACTTT. Translated: CASSPTLGTDSPLHF.

In DNA, the CDR3 is TGTGCCAGCAGCTTAGTACAGCGCTACGAGCAGTACTTC. It codes for CASSLVQRYEQYF. The V gene is TRBV11-2, the J gene TRBJ2-7; D gene uncertain. CDR3 length: 13 amino acids. The germline V gene has CDR1 SGHAT and CDR2 FQNNGV. V was pared by 1 base and J by 3 bases, with 7 bases between.

This chain uses TRBV9 with TRBJ1-3, with no clear D. The CDR3 extends over 14 amino acids. Germline values: CDR1 SGDLS, CDR2 YYNGEE. Trimming shortened V by 2 bases and J by 4 bases, and 10 bases separated the two germline ends. In DNA form, the CDR3 reads TGTGCCAGCAGCGTGCCGGGAAAGGGAAACACCATATATTTT. Its translation is CASSVPGKGNTIYF.

This chain joins TRBV6-1 and TRBJ1-1; D unclear. This CDR3 is 13 amino acids long. The V end was cut by 1 base, the J end by 5 bases, with 8 bases between. CDR1 is MNHNS, CDR2 SASEGT, per germline. This chain's CDR3 is CASSEVGVTEAFF. DNA for the CDR3: TGTGCCAGCAGTGAAGTCGGTGTGACTGAAGCTTTCTTT.

V is TRBV6-5 and J is TRBJ2-3; 9 bases are a match to TRBD2. The germline V gene encodes CDR1 MNHEY and CDR2 SVGAGI. The CDR3 extends over 14 amino acids. V lost 7 bases to trimming and J lost 1 base; unmatched junction nucleotides: 3. DNA for the CDR3: TGTGCCAGCAAGAGGACTAGCGGCACAGATACGCAGTATTTT. Amino acid sequence: CASKRTSGTDTQYF.

V and J are TRBV19 and TRBJ1-2; 8 nucleotides line up with TRBD1. CDR3 length equals 14 residues. Germline trimming cut 9 bases from V and 8 bases from J; bases unmatched to any gene: 14. The V gene's germline CDR1 is LNHDA and CDR2 SQIVND (reference sequence). The DNA of the CDR3 is TGTGCCAGGTGGGGAGAGGACAGGGCTGCCGGCTACACCTTC. Protein: CARWGEDRAAGYTF.

A single count supports this clone. This chain joins TRBV5-1 and TRBJ2-5; 8 bases line up with TRBD2. This CDR3 is built from 16 residues. Germline lookup yields CDR1 SGHRS and CDR2 YFSETQ. V was pared by 0 bases and J by 4 bases, with 8 bases of the junction left unmatched. CDR3 residues: CASSLGGGKLPETQYF. The CDR3 coding sequence is TGCGCCAGCAGCTTGGGCGGGGGGAAACTCCCAGAGACCCAGTACTTC. Looking up the rest from reference TRBV5-1 and TRBJ2-5 gives the full variable domain: KAGVTQTPRYLIKTRGQQVTLSCSPISGHRSVSWYQQTPGQGLQFLFEYFSETQRNKGNFPGRFSGRQFSNSRSEMNVSTLELGDSALYLCASSLGGGKLPETQYFGPGTRLLVL.

The rearrangement links TRBV6-6 to TRBJ1-5; maybe TRBD1 (6 bases). CDR3 length: 12 amino acids. Trimming removed 6 bases at V and 5 bases at J, with 8 bases between. Germline V gene lookup returns CDR1 MNHNY and CDR2 SVGAGI (reference sequence). The CDR3 nucleotides read TGTGCCAGCAGGTCAGGGGATCAGCCCCAGCATTTT. The encoded protein is CASRSGDQPQHF.

This clone is a singleton in its sample. The chain combines TRBV5-1 with TRBJ1-4; no clear D gene. Per germline, CDR1 SGHRS and CDR2 YFSETQ. The CDR3 runs to 14 residues. V lost 1 base and J lost 2, with 6 bases in between. The CDR3 region is CASSLYGTNEKLFF. DNA of the CDR3: TGCGCCAGCAGCTTGTATGGTACTAATGAAAAACTGTTTTTT. Drawing the rest from reference TRBV5-1 and TRBJ1-4, the complete variable domain is KAGVTQTPRYLIKTRGQQVTLSCSPISGHRSVSWYQQTPGQGLQFLFEYFSETQRNKGNFPGRFSGRQFSNSRSEMNVSTLELGDSALYLCASSLYGTNEKLFFGSGTQLSVL.

The chain couples TRBV3-1 (or the pseudogene TRBV3-2) to TRBJ1-2, with TRBD1 matching over 11 bases. CDR3 length: 15 amino acids. The germline CDR1 and CDR2 sequences are LGHDT and YNNKEL (reference sequence). Unmatched junction bases numbered 3, after V lost 0 bases and J lost 6 bases. The CDR3 protein is CASSQDWTGGDGYTF. The CDR3 DNA sequence: TGTGCCAGCAGCCAAGATTGGACAGGGGGCGATGGCTACACCTTC.

Of note for this clone: The same CDR3 arises from other DNA sequences in this sample as well. The J gene is TRBJ1-5, the V gene TRBV19; no firm D call. Germline V lookup: CDR1 LNHDA, CDR2 SQIVND (reference sequence). This CDR3 region has 12 residues. V was cut by 5 bases and J by 4 bases, with 6 bases left in between. CDR3 nucleotide sequence: TGTGCCAGTAGTCGGGGTAATCAGCCCCAGCATTTT. Translating gives CASSRGNQPQHF.

The rearrangement links TRBV6-5 to TRBJ1-1, with D perhaps matching TRBD1 (5 bases). The CDR3 totals 16 residues. Germline V CDR1 and CDR2: MNHEY, SVGAGI. Deletions cut 4 bases from V and 0 bases from J, with 15 bases between. The DNA of the CDR3 is TGTGCCAGCAGTTCGGTAAGGGGCCGATTGAACACTGAAGCTTTCTTT. It specifies CASSSVRGRLNTEAFF.